The entry below gives a single T cell receptor beta chain sequence along with its context. This specimen comes from a study of T cells after yellow fever vaccination. In TCRdb, the 5' RACE reads were re-called with MiXCR into one record per CDR3 protein. The sample lists about 240,000 distinct CDR3 sequences, around 7% occurring once. Deletions cut 3 bases from V and 4 bases from J, with 11 bases between. Germline V gives CDR1 DFQATT, CDR2 SNEGSKA (reference sequence). This CDR3 has 13 amino acids. The receptor's source is a man aged 25-45 years who received the YFV17D yellow fever vaccine. This material consisted of CD4+ T cells sorted from PBMCs, taken 15 days after the yellow fever booster vaccination. This chain joins TRBV20-1 and TRBJ2-3; D perhaps matches TRBD2 (5 bases). The CDR3 loop reads CSASGLASDTQYF. The CDR3 DNA reads TGCAGTGCTAGCGGGCTAGCATCAGATACGCAGTATTTT.